This is a list of T cell receptor beta chains from one sample in a study of blood T cell repertoires in COVID-19. TCRdb's table, derived via immunoSEQ multiplex PCR, lists solely in-frame clones and lacks some. Of 200,000 to 250,000 clones listed, around four fifths are singletons. The source material was peripheral blood. These receptor sequences come from a woman between 65 and 79 years old with COVID-19, enrolled during active disease. Both conserved end residues are part of each CDR3. Each record gives: V gene, clone size, D gene, J gene, CDR3 protein, CDR3 DNA. A D gene is named only where the DNA matches it firmly. The size field is filled for only some rows; it gives once, few, many or a size class.

>TRBV28|.|.|TRBJ2-7
CASSSGVREQYF
TGTGCCAGTAGTTCGGGGGTTCGCGAGCAGTACTTC
>TRBV28|.|TRBD1|TRBJ2-1
CASSPQGQVLYNEQFF
TGTGCCAGCAGTCCCCAGGGACAGGTACTCTACAATGAGCAGTTCTTC
>TRBV2|once|TRBD2|TRBJ2-2
CASTAAGGANTGELFF
TGTGCCAGCACGGCGGCGGGAGGCGCGAACACCGGGGAGCTGTTTTTT
>TRBV3-1/TRBV3-2|.|.|TRBJ2-7
CASSQGGGRGYEQYF
TGTGCCAGCAGCCAAGGTGGAGGGAGAGGCTACGAGCAGTACTTC
>TRBV7-2|.|TRBD2|TRBJ2-7
CASSITSALTYEQYF
TGTGCCAGCAGCATAACTAGCGCTCTAACCTACGAGCAGTACTTC
>TRBV5-1|once|TRBD2|TRBJ2-5
CASSLRGGGETQYF
TGCGCCAGCAGCTTAAGGGGCGGGGGAGAGACCCAGTACTTC
>TRBV24-1|.|.|TRBJ2-7
CATSGDYEQYF
TGTGCCACTTCGGGAGACTACGAGCAGTACTTC
>TRBV6-2/TRBV6-3|.|.|TRBJ1-4
CASSYFGVGREKLFF
TGTGCCAGCAGTTACTTTGGTGTGGGGCGTGAAAAACTGTTTTTT
>TRBV28|.|TRBD1|TRBJ2-1
CASSPRGTGDYNEQFF
TGTGCCAGCAGTCCCAGAGGGACAGGGGACTACAATGAGCAGTTCTTC
>TRBV6-6|.|TRBD1|TRBJ1-3
CAGRQGESGNTIYF
TGTGCCGGTAGACAGGGAGAATCTGGAAACACCATATATTTT
>TRBV29-1|.|.|TRBJ1-2
CSVGGQRGYTF
TGCAGCGTTGGAGGCCAACGGGGCTACACCTTC
>TRBV7-8|.|TRBD1|TRBJ1-5
CASSGDRDQPQHF
TGTGCCAGCAGCGGGGACAGGGATCAGCCCCAGCATTTT
>TRBV28|.|TRBD2|TRBJ2-5
CASSLAGGGTETQYF
TGTGCCAGCAGTTTAGCGGGGGGAGGTACAGAGACCCAGTACTTC
>TRBV9|.|TRBD2|TRBJ2-2
CASSVWTSGTSGELFF
TGTGCCAGCAGCGTTTGGACTAGCGGGACTAGCGGGGAGCTGTTTTTT
>TRBV27|few|TRBD1|TRBJ2-1
CASSEGTGGYNEQFF
TGTGCCAGCAGTGAAGGGACAGGGGGATACAATGAGCAGTTCTTC
>TRBV6-5|.|TRBD1|TRBJ1-4
CASSQMTGGSEKLFF
TGTGCCAGCAGCCAAATGACAGGGGGGAGTGAAAAACTGTTTTTT
>TRBV28|.|TRBD1|TRBJ1-2
CASSFRQGNGYTF
TGTGCCAGCAGTTTTCGACAGGGCAATGGCTACACCTTC
>TRBV6-6|.|.|TRBJ1-2
CASSDTEVYGYTF
TGTGCCAGCAGTGACACAGAAGTCTATGGCTACACCTTC
>TRBV5-1|.|TRBD2|TRBJ2-1
CASSPEAGVWNEQFF
TGCGCCAGCAGCCCAGAAGCGGGAGTGTGGAATGAGCAGTTCTTC
>TRBV5-1|.|.|TRBJ1-3
CASSPPASGGNTIYF
TGCGCCAGCAGCCCCCCGGCCAGCGGTGGAAACACCATATATTTT
>TRBV14|once|.|TRBJ1-6
CASSPGSSLNSYNSPLHF
TGTGCCAGCAGCCCAGGTTCCTCGCTTAACTCCTATAATTCACCCCTCCACTTT
>TRBV10-3|few|.|TRBJ2-1
CATRRDSYNEQFF
TGTGCCACCAGACGGGACTCCTACAATGAGCAGTTCTTC
>TRBV3-1/TRBV3-2|.|.|TRBJ2-4
CASSRSLLGHENIQYF
TGTGCCAGCAGCCGATCCCTCCTGGGCCATGAAAACATTCAGTACTTC
>TRBV3-1/TRBV3-2|.|TRBD2|TRBJ2-1
CASSRMGTSGSRSEQFF
TGTGCCAGCAGCCGGATGGGGACTAGCGGGAGTAGGAGTGAGCAGTTCTTC
>TRBV3-1/TRBV3-2|.|.|TRBJ2-3
CASSRANRPSTDTQYF
TGTGCCAGCAGCCGGGCTAACAGGCCTAGCACAGATACGCAGTATTTT
>TRBV6-2/TRBV6-3|.|.|TRBJ2-7
CASSLLLKGEQYF
TGTGCCAGCAGTCTCCTCCTAAAGGGGGAGCAGTACTTC
>TRBV30|.|.|TRBJ1-3
CAWSRDSRNTIYF
TGTGCCTGGAGCAGGGATTCTCGCAACACCATATATTTT
>TRBV5-4|.|TRBD2|TRBJ2-1
CASSSTSGKYNEQFF
TGTGCCAGCAGCTCTACTAGCGGGAAGTACAATGAGCAGTTCTTC
>TRBV19|.|TRBD2|TRBJ2-4
CASRSLAGGPILTKNIQYF
TGTGCCAGTAGGAGCCTAGCGGGAGGGCCGATTTTAACCAAAAACATTCAGTACTTC
>TRBV7-6|.|TRBD1|TRBJ2-7
CASSPRGQNYEQYF
TGTGCCAGCAGCCCAAGGGGACAGAACTACGAGCAGTACTTC
>TRBV18|once|.|TRBJ1-1
CASSPKGGRTDTEAFF
TGTGCCAGCTCCCCTAAGGGGGGGCGGACGGACACTGAAGCTTTCTTT
>TRBV28|.|.|TRBJ2-7
CASSAPPGGRFNF
TGTGCCAGCAGTGCCCCTCCTGGAGGGAGGTTTAACTTC
>TRBV15|.|.|TRBJ1-5
CATSQGNQPQHF
TGTGCCACCAGCCAGGGTAATCAGCCCCAGCATTTT
>TRBV27|.|.|TRBJ1-2
CASSPDRYYGYTF
TGTGCCAGCAGTCCCGACAGGTATTATGGCTACACCTTC
>TRBV5-1|.|TRBD1|TRBJ1-1
CASSFWTGAMYTEAFF
TGCGCCAGCAGCTTCTGGACAGGGGCGATGTACACTGAAGCTTTCTTT
>TRBV7-7|.|TRBD1|TRBJ2-1
CASSLQGIYNEQFF
TGTGCCAGCAGTTTACAGGGGATCTACAATGAGCAGTTCTTC
>TRBV5-1|.|.|TRBJ1-1
CASSLLFLNTEAFF
TGCGCCAGCAGCTTACTGTTCCTGAACACTGAAGCTTTCTTT